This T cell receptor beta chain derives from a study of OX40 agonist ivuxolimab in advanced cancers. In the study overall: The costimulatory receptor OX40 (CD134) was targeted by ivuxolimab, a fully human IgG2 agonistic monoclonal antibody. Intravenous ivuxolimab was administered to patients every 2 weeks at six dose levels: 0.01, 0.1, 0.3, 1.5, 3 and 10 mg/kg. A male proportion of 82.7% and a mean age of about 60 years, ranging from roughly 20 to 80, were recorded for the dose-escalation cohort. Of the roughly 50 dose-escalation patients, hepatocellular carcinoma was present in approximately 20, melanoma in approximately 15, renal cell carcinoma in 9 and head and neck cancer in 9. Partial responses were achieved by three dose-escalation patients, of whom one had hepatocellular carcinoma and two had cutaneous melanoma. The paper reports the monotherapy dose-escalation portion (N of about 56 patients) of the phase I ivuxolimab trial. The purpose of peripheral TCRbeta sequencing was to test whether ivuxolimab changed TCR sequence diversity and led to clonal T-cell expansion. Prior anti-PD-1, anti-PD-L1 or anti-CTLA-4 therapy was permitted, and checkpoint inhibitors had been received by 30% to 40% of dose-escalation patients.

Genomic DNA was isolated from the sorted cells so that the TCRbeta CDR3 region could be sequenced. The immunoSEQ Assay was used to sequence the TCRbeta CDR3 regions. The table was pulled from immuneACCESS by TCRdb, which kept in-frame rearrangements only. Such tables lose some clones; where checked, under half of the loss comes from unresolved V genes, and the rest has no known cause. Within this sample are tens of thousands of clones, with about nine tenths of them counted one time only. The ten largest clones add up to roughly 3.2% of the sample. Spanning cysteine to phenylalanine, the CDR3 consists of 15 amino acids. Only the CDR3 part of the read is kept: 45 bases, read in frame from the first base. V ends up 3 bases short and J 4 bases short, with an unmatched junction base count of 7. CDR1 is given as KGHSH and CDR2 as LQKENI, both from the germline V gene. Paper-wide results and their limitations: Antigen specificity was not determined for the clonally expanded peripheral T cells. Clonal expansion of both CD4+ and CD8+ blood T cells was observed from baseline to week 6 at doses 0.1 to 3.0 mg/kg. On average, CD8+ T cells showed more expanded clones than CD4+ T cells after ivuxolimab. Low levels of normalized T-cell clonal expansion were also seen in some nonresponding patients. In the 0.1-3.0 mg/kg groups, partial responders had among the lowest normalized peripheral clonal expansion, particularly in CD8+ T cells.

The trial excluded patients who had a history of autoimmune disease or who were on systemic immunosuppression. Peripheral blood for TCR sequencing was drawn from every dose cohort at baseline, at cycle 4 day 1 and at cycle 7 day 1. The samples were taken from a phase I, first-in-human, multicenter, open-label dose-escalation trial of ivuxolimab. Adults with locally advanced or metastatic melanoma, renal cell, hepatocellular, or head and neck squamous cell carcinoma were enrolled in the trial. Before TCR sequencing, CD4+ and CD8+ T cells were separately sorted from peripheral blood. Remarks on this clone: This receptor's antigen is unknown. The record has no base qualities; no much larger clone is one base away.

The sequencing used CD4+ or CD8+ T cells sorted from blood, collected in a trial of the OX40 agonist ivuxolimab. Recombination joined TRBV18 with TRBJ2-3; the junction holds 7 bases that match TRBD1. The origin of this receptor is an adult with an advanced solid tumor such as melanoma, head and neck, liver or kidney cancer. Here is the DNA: TGTGCCAGCTCACCTACAGAACAGGGGCCAGATACGCAGTATTTT. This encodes CASSPTEQGPDTQYF.